This T cell receptor (beta chain) is from a study of T cells after posttransplantation cyclophosphamide (dated by TCRdb to 2016 to 2017). Background on the whole study: T cell repertoire reconstitution was tracked by TRB sequencing after myeloablative bone marrow transplantation in which posttransplantation cyclophosphamide was used as GVHD prophylaxis. Because TRA and TRB clonality correlated tightly in under ten samples, the subsequent TCR analyses were limited to TRB only. Public TRB sequences were searched against a database of over 3,000 sequences associated with responses to pathogens, tumor antigens, self-antigens and alloantigens. Antigen receptor sequencing was done on samples from around 32 PTCy-treated patients and from more than 15 related bone marrow donors of those patients. Blood from all 35 or so PTCy patients with 1-year posttransplant specimens was subjected to TRB sequencing. In 3 patients, up to about 3 additional blood samples taken between 2 and 5.2 years after transplant also underwent TRB sequencing, as did pretransplant blood from several patients.

The treatment or condition tag for this specimen amounts to: high-dose cyclophosphamide on days +3 and +4 as single-agent GVHD prophylaxis. For conditioning, the PTCy patients got busulfan and fludarabine, then a related or unrelated marrow graft, followed by cyclophosphamide on days +3 and +4. The PTCy-treated patients were drawn from a prospective, multi-institutional clinical trial. Peripheral blood and bone marrow mononuclear cells were isolated by Ficoll-Hypaque density centrifugation and were cryopreserved. This clone has a handful of counts. Its antigen is still unknown. No qualities accompany the bases; no much larger clone lies one base away. TRB sequencing used genomic DNA with the immunoSEQ assay at survey resolution or the hsTCRB kit. In the original analysis: The immunoSEQ software handled the initial read processing, while the LymphoSeq R package was used for the repertoire analyses. Clonality was calculated as 1 minus normalized Shannon entropy, and the Gini coefficient was also calculated for each TRB dataset. To infer phenotypes in unsorted samples, TRB sequences from sorted subsets of the recipient or donor were mapped onto the unsorted samples of the same recipient. TCRdb's version of the immuneACCESS table is confined to in-frame rearrangements and falls short of the full clone set. An unresolved V gene accounts for under half of the shortfall where checked; the remainder is of unknown origin. The V and J calls and clone size were taken over from that table, and D and trimming were inferred from the DNA. Counted in this sample were some 11,000 clones; roughly 2% of them appeared once. In total, the top ten clones hold roughly 15% of the sample.

The paper's findings and limits, for the study overall: The TRB repertoires of T cells infiltrating skin or the GI tract showed only limited overlap with the TRB repertoires found in blood. Across about 40 patients, TRB clonality was highly associated with recipient CMV seropositivity and CMV reactivation, and PTCy diversity was similar to diversity in CNI/methotrexate controls. At 1-2 months, donor-recipient similarity was low but rose over the first year, and the later blood repertoires were often dominated by donor CD8+ memory clones.

V is pared back by 1 base and J by 9 bases, with 13 bases lying between the germline termini. The CDR3 measures 14 amino acids from cysteine to phenylalanine. Solely the CDR3 DNA is kept, with 42 bases framed from the first base. The germline V gene supplies CDR1 MGHRA and CDR2 YSYEKL. The input for sequencing was PBMCs, taken after allogeneic stem cell transplant with posttransplant cyclophosphamide. The TCR originated in a male patient aged 25 to 39 who received an allogeneic stem cell transplant from a related donor, was CMV-positive, and had no GVHD. Once a transplant has taken place, some T cells may be donor derived. The chain is assembled from TRBV4-1 and TRBJ2-1, with TRBD2 as a weak D call on 5 bases. At the DNA level, the sequence is TGCGCCAGCAGCCAAGGTTTCGGGAACAGTGAGCAGTTCTTC. Its product reads: CASSQGFGNSEQFF.